These 3 T cell receptor beta chains came from one sample sequenced in a study of blood T cell repertoires in COVID-19 (dated by TCRdb to between 2020 and 2021). The protocol used for the library was the immunoSEQ multiplex PCR assay. Imported from immuneACCESS, the table was reduced by TCRdb to in-frame sequences with V and J called. These copies leave out some clones; in studies compared against another copy, an unresolved V gene accounts for under half, and the cause of the remainder is not known. This sample has over 200,000 clones in its table, and about 90% of those were observed once. 0.65% to 0.85% of the sample comes from the top ten. Sample: peripheral blood. These receptors were collected from a man in his 60s with COVID-19, enrolled during active disease.

This chain links TRBV9 with TRBJ2-5; D perhaps matches TRBD2 (6 bases). Germline-derived CDR1 and CDR2 are SGDLS and YYNGEE. This CDR3 has 16 amino acids. The germline V and J ends were trimmed by 0 bases and 2 bases, with 14 bases remaining between them. In nucleotides, the CDR3 is TGTGCCAGCAGCGTAGGGGCAGGGAGGTCACAAGAGACCCAGTACTTC. Translated: CASSVGAGRSQETQYF.

This chain uses TRBV4-2 with TRBJ2-2; 12 bases are a match to TRBD1. The germline gives CDR1 LGHNA, CDR2 YNFKEQ. The length of the CDR3 is 16 residues. V was pared by 0 bases and J by 6 bases, with 2 bases of the junction left unmatched. The CDR3, as DNA: TGTGCCAGCAGCCAAGAGGGGACAGGGGGCTCCGGGGAGCTGTTTTTT. Encoded protein: CASSQEGTGGSGELFF.

The chain is built from TRBV11-3 and TRBJ1-4, with 7 bases matching TRBD1. Germline CDR1 and CDR2: SGHNT and YENEEA. The ends lost 5 bases at V and 7 bases at J; junction bases unmatched: 7. The CDR3 spans 14 residues. CDR3 DNA sequence: TGTGCCAGCAGCCCAGGGGGTCTGGTTGAAAAACTGTTTTTT. Amino acids: CASSPGGLVEKLFF.